The present TCR beta chain was sequenced within a study of blood T cell repertoires in COVID-19. The CDR3 length is 18 residues. V was shortened by 5 bases and J by 1 base, with 21 bases between the two germline ends. CDR1 and CDR2 (germline): MGHRA, YSYEKL. The protocol was immunoSEQ multiplex PCR, while the TCRdb copy is restricted to in-frame clones and leaves out a portion. The sample has about 670,000 clones, 80% to 90% seen once. Source material: peripheral blood. This sequence was found in a woman aged 18-35 years with acute or convalescent COVID-19. The V call is TRBV4-1, the J call TRBJ1-5, with D possibly TRBD1 on 6 matching bases. In DNA form, the CDR3 reads TGCGCCAGCAGCTTCCAGGGGCCGGGCCAGTGGAGCAATCAGCCCCAGCATTTT. This sequence encodes CASSFQGPGQWSNQPQHF.